These 5 T cell receptor beta chains originate from one sample sequenced in a study of blood T cell repertoires in COVID-19. The repertoire was sequenced with immunoSEQ multiplex PCR; TCRdb's copy has only in-frame clones and lacks some. The data contain about 150,000 clones, more than 80% of them singletons. Sequencing was carried out using peripheral blood. The source of these receptors is a man between 65 and 85 years old with acute or convalescent COVID-19.

This chain uses TRBV28 with TRBJ2-7, with 12 bases lining up with TRBD1. The V gene end was trimmed by 2 bases and the J gene end by 2 bases; junction bases not matched to a gene: 7. This CDR3 contains 17 residues. Germline assignment: CDR1 MDHEN and CDR2 SYDVKM. CDR3 in DNA: TGTGCCAGCAGTTTAGGGACAGGGGGCTTTAAGGCCTACGAGCAGTACTTC. Protein sequence: CASSLGTGGFKAYEQYF.

J is TRBJ1-3 and V is TRBV18; D is uncertain. This CDR3 contains 16 residues. V was pared by 5 bases and J by 0 bases, with 14 bases between. The germline CDR1 and CDR2 sequences are KGHSH and LQKENI. The CDR3 DNA follows: TGTGCCAGCTCATCAACTCGCCTGGTCTCTGGAAACACCATATATTTT. It yields the protein CASSSTRLVSGNTIYF.

The genes are TRBV7-2 and TRBJ2-2; a weak D match, TRBD1 (5 bases). The V and J ends lost 5 bases and 7 bases respectively, with 14 bases between them. Germline assignment: CDR1 SGHTA and CDR2 FQGNSA. The CDR3 length is 14 residues. The CDR3: CASSGSAQGGELFF. The CDR3 region has the DNA TGTGCCAGCAGCGGGTCGGCCCAGGGCGGGGAGCTGTTTTTT.

The rearrangement joins TRBV5-8 to TRBJ1-2, with D perhaps TRBD1 (5 bases). The V end was cut by 10 bases, the J end by 0 bases, with 7 bases between. Germline V gene lookup returns CDR1 SGHTS and CDR2 YDEGEE. CDR3 length equals 11 residues. CDR3 coding DNA: TGTGCCGGGGGGTCTAACTATGGCTACACCTTC. It translates to CAGGSNYGYTF. Together with reference TRBV5-8 and TRBJ1-2, the CDR3 gives the full variable domain: EAGVTQSPTHLIKTRGQQATLRCSPISGHTSVYWYQQALGLGLQFLLWYDEGEERNRGNFPPRFSGRQFPNYSSELNVNALELEDSALYLCAGGSNYGYTFGSGTRLTVV.

The chain carries TRBV18 and TRBJ2-7; 11 nucleotides align to TRBD2. Per the germline V gene, CDR1 is KGHSH and CDR2 is LQKENI. V trimming: 3 bases; J trimming: 7 bases; junction bases outside the gene matches: 8. CDR3 length: 15 residues. The CDR3 here is CASSPVTSGVGEQYF. The CDR3 DNA follows: TGTGCCAGCTCACCGGTGACTAGCGGGGTGGGTGAGCAGTACTTC.